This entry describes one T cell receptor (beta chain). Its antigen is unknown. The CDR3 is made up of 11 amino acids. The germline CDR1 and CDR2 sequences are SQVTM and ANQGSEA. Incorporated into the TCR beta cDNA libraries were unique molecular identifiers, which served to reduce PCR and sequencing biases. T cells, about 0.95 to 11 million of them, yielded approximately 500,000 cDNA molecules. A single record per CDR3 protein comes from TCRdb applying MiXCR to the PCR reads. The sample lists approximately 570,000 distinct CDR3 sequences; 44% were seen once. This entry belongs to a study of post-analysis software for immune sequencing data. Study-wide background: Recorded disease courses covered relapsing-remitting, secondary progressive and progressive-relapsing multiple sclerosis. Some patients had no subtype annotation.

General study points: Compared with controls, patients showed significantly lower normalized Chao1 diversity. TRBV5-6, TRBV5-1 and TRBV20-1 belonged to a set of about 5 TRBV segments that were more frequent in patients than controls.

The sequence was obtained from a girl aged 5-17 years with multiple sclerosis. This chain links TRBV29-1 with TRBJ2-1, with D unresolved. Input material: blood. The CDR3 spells CNTRLGREQFF. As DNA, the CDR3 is TGCAACACCCGGTTGGGTCGGGAGCAGTTCTTC.